This T cell receptor (beta chain) was observed in a study of blood T cell repertoires in COVID-19. The repertoire was sequenced with immunoSEQ multiplex PCR; TCRdb's copy has only in-frame clones and lacks some. The sample comprises more than 250,000 clones, 70% to 90% of which are singletons, and roughly 2.2% rests with the top ten. V lost 2 bases and J lost 4, with 26 bases in between. The CDR3 runs 19 residues. Germline V gene data show CDR1 as SNHLY and CDR2 as FYNNEI. Material for sequencing was PBMCs or T cells enriched from blood (not recorded which). This chain uses TRBV2 with TRBJ1-2; weak D call: TRBD1 (6 bases). This sequence originates from a man aged 25 to 40 who had recovered from COVID-19. The DNA of the CDR3 is TGTGCCAGCAGTGAATATCGGGCAGGGGCGAGGAGACGGTTCTATGGCTACACCTTC. Its translation: CASSEYRAGARRRFYGYTF.